These T cell receptor beta chains were read from a single sample in a study of breast tumors, draining lymph nodes, adjacent tissues. One entry per CDR3 protein results from TCRdb running MiXCR on the multiplex PCR reads. The data hold 130,000 or so distinct CDR3 sequences, with over 20% observed a single time. Sample: axillary lymph node tissue. The receptor set was obtained from a female donor with breast cancer. Some clones in this sample may be carry-over from other donors' samples. Each CDR3 is given with its conserved first and last residue. A D gene is named only where the DNA matches it firmly. The size entry is marked missing in some rows and otherwise reads once, few, many or a size class.

cdr3_nt cdr3_aa v_call d_call clone_size j_call
TGTGCCATCTCGAAAGCGGGAAATCTCGAGACCCAGTACTTC CAISKAGNLETQYF TRBV6-1 TRBD2 many TRBJ2-5
TGTGCCAGCAGCTCGGGACTAGCGGGATACAATGAGCAGTTCTTC CASSSGLAGYNEQFF TRBV7-3 TRBD2 many TRBJ2-1
TGCGCCAGCAGCTTGGCCGGGCTTCCTGGGACAGGTGTCGGCAATGAGCAGTTCTTC CASSLAGLPGTGVGNEQFF TRBV5-1 TRBD1 many TRBJ2-1
TGTGCCAGCAGCATCGGGCGGACTTTCTACAATGAGCAGTTCTTC CASSIGRTFYNEQFF TRBV3-1 . many TRBJ2-1
TGTGCCAGCAGCAATAAACCAGATACGCAGTATTTT CASSNKPDTQYF TRBV3-1 . many TRBJ2-3
TGTGCCAGCAGTTACTCGGGGCGGGAGGCCGAGCAGTACTTC CASSYSGREAEQYF TRBV6-6 TRBD2 many TRBJ2-7
TGTGCCAGCAGGGAACAGGGTAGCAATCAGCCCCAGCATTTT CASREQGSNQPQHF TRBV12-3/TRBV12-4 . many TRBJ1-5
TGCAGTGCTAGGGACAGGTTGAGCACTGAAGCTTTCTTT CSARDRLSTEAFF TRBV20-1 TRBD1 . TRBJ1-1
TGCGCCAGCAGCCAAGAGAATCTCCGCTCCTACAATGAGCAGTTCTTC CASSQENLRSYNEQFF TRBV4-1 . few TRBJ2-1
TGTGCCAGTAGCGGGGCCTCACACCCCAATCAGCCCCAGCATTTT CASSGASHPNQPQHF TRBV19 . many TRBJ1-5
TGTGCCAGCAGTTTATGGGCCGGGACAACAAGCACAGATACGCAGTATTTT CASSLWAGTTSTDTQYF TRBV27 . . TRBJ2-3
TGTGCCAGCAGCCCCCTCTCGGGGAGCACCTACAATGAGCAGTTCTTC CASSPLSGSTYNEQFF TRBV3-1 . few TRBJ2-1
TGTGCCAGCAGTTTATGGGGCGAAATCAACGAGCAGTACTTC CASSLWGEINEQYF TRBV28 . many TRBJ2-7
TGTGCCGGCAGCTTTGGAGGGAGCAATCAGCCCCAGCATTTT CAGSFGGSNQPQHF TRBV5-5 . . TRBJ1-5
TGTGCCAGCAGCTTAAGGGACAGTCCATTAACTGGGGCCAACGTCCTGACTTTC CASSLRDSPLTGANVLTF TRBV7-9 TRBD1 . TRBJ2-6
TGTGCCAGCAGTTCTCCGGGACAGGGATGGCCTAACTATGGCTACACCTTC CASSSPGQGWPNYGYTF TRBV6-5 TRBD1 many TRBJ1-2
TGTGCCAGCAGCCCCCGGGGTGAGGTCCGTTCGAACACCGGGGAGCTGTTTTTT CASSPRGEVRSNTGELFF TRBV12-3/TRBV12-4 . few TRBJ2-2
TGTGCCAGCAGCCGGGACAGGTCGGGGGAAAAACTGTTTTTT CASSRDRSGEKLFF TRBV6-1 TRBD1 few TRBJ1-4
TGTGCCAGCAGCTTAGACTATGGGGGGTATGAGACCCAGTACTTC CASSLDYGGYETQYF TRBV7-9 . many TRBJ2-5
TGTGCCAGCAGGGCCGGGACAACGAACACCGGGGAGCTGTTTTTT CASRAGTTNTGELFF TRBV7-2 . many TRBJ2-2
TGTGCCATCAGTGATCGGGCAGGGGTTGGGGCTTTCTTT CAISDRAGVGAFF TRBV10-3 . . TRBJ1-1
TGTGCCAGCGGGGGACTAGCGGTTTACAATGAGCAGTTCTTC CASGGLAVYNEQFF TRBV2 TRBD2 many TRBJ2-1
TGTGCCAGCAGCCCTTCTATGACCGGGGCAGGGGCCTACGAGCAGTACTTC CASSPSMTGAGAYEQYF TRBV3-1 . . TRBJ2-7
TGTGCCAGTAGTATCGGCGGGGCAGTAGGATCACCCCTCCACTTT CASSIGGAVGSPLHF TRBV19 . many TRBJ1-6
TGTGCCAGTAGTAATCGGGTAGCGGTCTCCTACAATGAGCAGTTCTTC CASSNRVAVSYNEQFF TRBV19 . many TRBJ2-1
TGTGCCAGCAGTGGGGGGGGGAAGGAAACAACTAATGAAAAACTGTTTTTT CASSGGGKETTNEKLFF TRBV6-1 . few TRBJ1-4
TGTGCCAGCAGTTTATTGAGGGTAGCGGGAACCTACGAGCAGTACTTC CASSLLRVAGTYEQYF TRBV27 TRBD2 many TRBJ2-7
TGCGCCAGCAGCTCGTCGGATACGACCGGGGGGCTGTTTTTT CASSSSDTTGGLFF TRBV5-1 . . TRBJ2-2
TGTGCCAGTAGTGCCCCCCGCGGTTCGGGAGATACGCAGTATTTT CASSAPRGSGDTQYF TRBV19 . many TRBJ2-3
TGTGCCAGCAGTGAACAGCTCCTAGAGACCGGGGAGCTGTTTTTT CASSEQLLETGELFF TRBV6-1 . . TRBJ2-2
TGTGCCAGCATACCCGGGGGGCGGTGGCAGCCCCAGCATTTT CASIPGGRWQPQHF TRBV6-1 . many TRBJ1-5
TGTGCCAGCAGTTTATCGCGGGACAGGGCTGGCGGCTACACCTTC CASSLSRDRAGGYTF TRBV27 TRBD1 few TRBJ1-2
TGTGCCACCAGCAGAGATCTTGGGGGTTTAGAGACCCAGTACTTC CATSRDLGGLETQYF TRBV15 . many TRBJ2-5
TGTGCCAGCAGGGACCCTGGACAGGGGCGCACAGATACGCAGTATTTT CASRDPGQGRTDTQYF TRBV6-5 TRBD1 many TRBJ2-3
TGTGCCAGCAGCTTGGAGGCGCGGGTCGACGGGGAGCTGTTTTTT CASSLEARVDGELFF TRBV5-6 . few TRBJ2-2
TGTGCCAGCAATTTCTATCCTGGGCCCTACGAGCAGTACTTC CASNFYPGPYEQYF TRBV28 . . TRBJ2-7
TGTGCCAGCAGTGCCCGGGCCCGGGCGGGGAAGTTCTTC CASSARARAGKFF TRBV25-1 . . TRBJ2-1
TGTGCTGGGGGCGGGCAAGAGACCCAGTACTTC CAGGGQETQYF TRBV28 . . TRBJ2-5
TGTGCCACCAGTGTCGGGGGGACCTATAGCAATCAGCCCCAGCATTTT CATSVGGTYSNQPQHF TRBV24-1 . many TRBJ1-5
TGCAGTGCTAGAGAAAGGGGCGGCAATAATTCACCCCTCCACTTT CSARERGGNNSPLHF TRBV20-1 . many TRBJ1-6
TGTGCCAGCAGTCCCTGGACTAGCGGGGGATACGAGCAGTACTTC CASSPWTSGGYEQYF TRBV27 TRBD2 many TRBJ2-7
TGTGCCAGCAGTGACGACAGGGTTTCTAATGAAAAACTGTTTTTT CASSDDRVSNEKLFF TRBV28 TRBD1 few TRBJ1-4
TGCAGCGTTTACCCGACTAGCGGAACAGATACGCAGTATTTT CSVYPTSGTDTQYF TRBV29-1 TRBD2 many TRBJ2-3
TGCAGCGCCCCCGGAGCTAGCGAGTACAATGAGCAGTTCTTC CSAPGASEYNEQFF TRBV29-1 . . TRBJ2-1
TGTGCCAGCAGCTTAAAACTAGCGGGAGGTGGTGATGAGCAGTTCTTC CASSLKLAGGGDEQFF TRBV11-2 TRBD2 many TRBJ2-1
TGTGCCAGCGGACTAGCTTTAGGGGAGAGTAGCTCCTACGAGCAGTACTTC CASGLALGESSSYEQYF TRBV28 TRBD2 many TRBJ2-7
TGCAGCGTCCAGAAGGACAGTTCTAGCACAGATACGCAGTATTTT CSVQKDSSSTDTQYF TRBV29-1 . many TRBJ2-3
TGCAGTGCTAGAGCCCCACAGGGAAAAGGATCGTGGCAGCCCCAGCATTTT CSARAPQGKGSWQPQHF TRBV20-1 . many TRBJ1-5
TGTGCCAGCAGCCGTACAGGGTCCTCTAACTATGGCTACACCTTC CASSRTGSSNYGYTF TRBV3-1 . few TRBJ1-2
TGTGCCAGCAGCTTAGACGTGTACAGGGGGAAGAACTATGGCTACACCTTC CASSLDVYRGKNYGYTF TRBV11-2 TRBD1 many TRBJ1-2
TGTGCCAGCAGTGACCCCCGGGACGGCAGAGAGACCCAGTACTTC CASSDPRDGRETQYF TRBV28 . few TRBJ2-5